A selection of T cell receptor beta chains follows, all from one sample in a study of T cell responses to AZD1222 COVID-19 vaccine. Using immunoSEQ multiplex PCR, the repertoire was profiled, and TCRdb retains in-frame clones only, with some absent. The data show more than 90,000 clones, around 83% seen once. This sample comprised peripheral blood, obtained 28 days after the second AZD1222 dose. The receptors shown here come from an adult who received the AZD1222 COVID-19 vaccine. Each CDR3 is given with its conserved first and last residue. Each record gives: clone size, V gene, J gene, D gene, CDR3 DNA, CDR3 protein. D genes are given only for firm matches. Not all rows give a size; the values are once, few, many and, for expanded clones, a class.

once	TRBV19	TRBJ1-2	.	TGTGCCAGTACCGCAGGACAGTTCTATGGCTACACCTTC	CASTAGQFYGYTF
.	TRBV27	TRBJ2-7	.	TGTGCCAGCAGTTTCAACAGGAGTCCCTACGAGCAGTACTTC	CASSFNRSPYEQYF
.	TRBV27	TRBJ1-3	.	TGTGCCAGCAGTCCTCTGGGCGGACGGTCGGGGAACACCATATATTTT	CASSPLGGRSGNTIYF
.	TRBV4-1	TRBJ2-7	.	TGCGCCAGCAGCCAAGGACTTTTTTCCTACGAGCAGTACTTC	CASSQGLFSYEQYF
.	TRBV7-2	TRBJ1-2	TRBD1	TGTGCCAGCAGCGACGACAGGGCCGGCTACACCTTC	CASSDDRAGYTF
.	TRBV7-9	TRBJ1-1	.	TGTGCCAGCAGCCAAGACTACTATCGGGGAGGGGACACTGAAGCTTTCTTT	CASSQDYYRGGDTEAFF
few	TRBV2	TRBJ2-1	TRBD2	TGTGCCAGCAGGGTAGCGGGGCGCTACAATGAGCAGTTCTTC	CASRVAGRYNEQFF
few	TRBV11-2	TRBJ1-4	TRBD1	TGTGCCAGCAGCCTCGACAGGGTTGACCTGTTTTTT	CASSLDRVDLFF
once	TRBV28	TRBJ2-1	TRBD2	TGTGCCAGCAGTTCGTCAGCCTGGACTAGCGGGAGCATTTACAATGAGCAGTTCTTC	CASSSSAWTSGSIYNEQFF
.	TRBV9	TRBJ1-1	TRBD1	TGTGCCAGCAGCGTAGACCCGGGACAGGGCTTAAGGGACACTGAAGCTTTCTTT	CASSVDPGQGLRDTEAFF
.	TRBV4-1	TRBJ2-7	TRBD2	TGCGCCAGCAGCCAAGATTACAGCGGGGTATACGAGCAGTACTTC	CASSQDYSGVYEQYF
once	TRBV7-8	TRBJ2-7	.	TGTGCCAGCAGCTTACCCAATTTGTACCAGCAGTACTTC	CASSLPNLYQQYF
.	TRBV10-2	TRBJ2-7	TRBD1	TGCGCCAGCAGGGGACAGCCCTACGAGCAGTACTTC	CASRGQPYEQYF
.	TRBV7-7	TRBJ2-5	.	TGTGCCAGCAGCTTAGCCCCGCGGGGTGGGGAGACCCAGTACTTC	CASSLAPRGGETQYF
.	TRBV14	TRBJ1-1	TRBD1	TGTGCCAGCAGCCAAGATCTGCGTTTGGGACAGGGCACTGAAGCTTTCTTT	CASSQDLRLGQGTEAFF
.	TRBV2	TRBJ1-2	.	TGTGCCAGCAGTGCTGACTATGGCTACACCTTC	CASSADYGYTF
.	TRBV11-2	TRBJ1-1	.	TGTGCCAGCAGCTTGCAGCCCCGTGTTCGGTACACTGAAGCTTTCTTT	CASSLQPRVRYTEAFF
.	TRBV6-4	TRBJ1-2	.	TGTGCCAGCAGTGACGTGCTAGCCGGCTATGGCTACACCTTC	CASSDVLAGYGYTF
.	TRBV5-6	TRBJ2-1	.	TGTGCCAGCAGCTTTGGAGCATACAATGAGCAGTTCTTC	CASSFGAYNEQFF
.	TRBV28	TRBJ2-5	.	TGTGCCAGCAGACAAGACCGCCGGGGGACCCAGTACTTC	CASRQDRRGTQYF
.	TRBV6-2/TRBV6-3	TRBJ2-7	.	TGTGCCAGCAGTTACTCGATGTACGAGCAGTACTTC	CASSYSMYEQYF
.	TRBV10-2	TRBJ1-2	.	TGCGCCAGCAGTCCCTCTCGTGTGGGGGGCTACACCTTC	CASSPSRVGGYTF
.	TRBV6-5	TRBJ2-5	.	TGTGCCAGCATCCCTTCGGGCCCATTAGAGACCCAGTACTTC	CASIPSGPLETQYF